This TCR beta chain was retrieved from a study of neurological immune-mediated disorders. Each TCR transcript was tagged with a 10-nucleotide random UMI during 5'RACE. TCRdb ran MiXCR on the 5' RACE reads and lists one entry per CDR3 protein. The repertoire has more than 75,000 distinct CDR3 sequences, less than 5.5% of them found once; the top ten carry less than 2.5%. General study findings and limits: Expansion of TCR clones was greatest in HTLV-1-associated myelopathy and smallest in multiple sclerosis, where it fell below that of healthy controls. According to phylogenetic grouping, one related-CDR3 cluster, a possible signature, contained the repertoires of 18 of 34 multiple sclerosis patients.

This clonotype occurred many times. Its cognate antigen is unknown. This CDR3 has 13 residues. The V and J ends lost 5 bases and 6 bases respectively, with 15 bases between them. Germline V gene data show CDR1 as DFQATT and CDR2 as SNEGSKA (reference sequence). The sequence came from a woman younger than 45 with multiple sclerosis. The sequencing sample was made of PBMCs. This chain links TRBV20-1 with TRBJ2-3, with TRBD1 as a possible D gene (6 bases). Here the CDR3 DNA reads TGCAGTGCTGGACCCACAGGGATGGATACGCAGTATTTT. Amino acid sequence: CSAGPTGMDTQYF.